A selection of T cell receptor beta chains follows, all from one sample in a study of CD8 T cells in ankylosing spondylitis. TCRdb redid the calling of the 5' RACE reads with MiXCR, one entry per CDR3 protein. The sample yields more than 110,000 distinct CDR3 sequences, 6.5% to 8.5% seen once. The specimen was synovial fluid, either unsorted or a sorted T cell fraction (not recorded which). These receptors originate from a male donor with ankylosing spondylitis. Each CDR3 is given with its conserved first and last residue. D genes are given only for firm matches. The size field is filled for only some rows; it gives once, few, many or a size class.

size: NA
D: NA
J: TRBJ2-7
V: TRBV19
CDR3: CASSPEGAYEQYF
DNA: TGTGCCAGTAGTCCCGAAGGAGCCTACGAGCAGTACTTC

size: NA
D: TRBD2
J: TRBJ2-2
V: TRBV20-1
CDR3: CSARGGGGLAGDLGELFF
DNA: TGCAGTGCCCGAGGCGGCGGTGGACTAGCGGGAGATCTCGGGGAGCTGTTTTTT

size: NA
D: NA
J: TRBJ1-2
V: TRBV5-6
CDR3: CASTTLGEDFFGYTF
DNA: TGTGCCAGCACCACTTTAGGGGAGGATTTCTTTGGCTACACCTTC

size: few
D: NA
J: TRBJ1-4
V: TRBV7-9
CDR3: CASSPNTAARRLFF
DNA: TGTGCCAGCAGCCCGAACACGGCCGCCCGGAGACTGTTTTTT

size: NA
D: TRBD2
J: TRBJ2-7
V: TRBV4-3
CDR3: CASSRERGGYEQYF
DNA: TGCGCCAGCAGCCGAGAGCGGGGGGGGTACGAGCAGTACTTC

size: many
D: TRBD1
J: TRBJ1-5
V: TRBV6-1
CDR3: CASSRHYRGDSNQPQHF
DNA: TGTGCCAGCAGTCGTCATTACAGGGGGGATAGCAATCAGCCCCAGCATTTT

size: NA
D: TRBD1
J: TRBJ1-2
V: TRBV30
CDR3: CAWSVRGRYGYTF
DNA: TGTGCCTGGAGTGTAAGGGGGCGGTATGGCTACACCTTC

size: many
D: TRBD1
J: TRBJ1-6
V: TRBV27
CDR3: CASSLRGGVYNSPLHF
DNA: TGTGCCAGCAGTTTAAGAGGGGGCGTCTATAATTCACCCCTCCACTTT

size: many
D: NA
J: TRBJ1-4
V: TRBV2
CDR3: CASQREYNEKLFF
DNA: TGTGCCAGCCAGAGGGAGTATAATGAAAAACTGTTTTTT

size: NA
D: NA
J: TRBJ1-4
V: TRBV29-1
CDR3: CSVRLGRHEKLFF
DNA: TGCAGCGTACGGTTGGGGCGGCACGAAAAACTGTTTTTT

size: many
D: NA
J: TRBJ2-3
V: TRBV6-5
CDR3: CASSPAGDTQYF
DNA: TGTGCCAGCAGTCCAGCGGGAGATACGCAGTATTTT

size: few
D: NA
J: TRBJ2-5
V: TRBV20-1
CDR3: CSASRGMTQETQYF
DNA: TGCAGTGCTAGCAGGGGAATGACCCAAGAGACCCAGTACTTC

size: many
D: TRBD1
J: TRBJ2-7
V: TRBV3-1
CDR3: CASSRGGHQSYEQYF
DNA: TGTGCCAGCAGCCGAGGGGGCCATCAGTCCTACGAGCAGTACTTC

size: many
D: NA
J: TRBJ1-1
V: TRBV6-6
CDR3: CASRGRGPEAFF
DNA: TGTGCCAGCCGAGGTCGGGGCCCTGAAGCTTTCTTT

size: many
D: NA
J: TRBJ2-3
V: TRBV3-1
CDR3: CASSQRDPTLQYF
DNA: TGTGCCAGCAGCCAACGAGATCCGACTCTACAGTATTTT

size: many
D: NA
J: TRBJ1-3
V: TRBV20-1
CDR3: CSARSRGNTIYF
DNA: TGCAGTGCTAGAAGTAGAGGAAACACCATATATTTT

size: few
D: NA
J: TRBJ2-3
V: TRBV3-1
CDR3: CASSLYVDTQYF
DNA: TGTGCCAGCAGCCTTTACGTAGATACGCAGTATTTT

size: many
D: TRBD1
J: TRBJ1-6
V: TRBV20-1
CDR3: CSGTGVTLDNSPLHF
DNA: TGCAGTGGGACAGGGGTAACACTAGATAATTCACCCCTCCACTTT

size: NA
D: NA
J: TRBJ2-1
V: TRBV10-1
CDR3: CASSEGQGGYNEQFF
DNA: TGCGCCAGCAGTGAGGGTCAGGGGGGGTACAATGAGCAGTTCTTC

size: many
D: NA
J: TRBJ1-1
V: TRBV10-3
CDR3: CAISERRENTEAFF
DNA: TGTGCCATCAGTGAGAGGCGGGAAAACACTGAAGCTTTCTTT

size: few
D: TRBD1
J: TRBJ1-1
V: TRBV6-2/TRBV6-3
CDR3: CASHSGAGGTTEAFF
DNA: TGTGCCAGCCATAGCGGAGCAGGGGGGACCACTGAAGCTTTCTTT

size: few
D: NA
J: TRBJ2-1
V: TRBV4-2
CDR3: CASSQGMRWRGGSNEQFF
DNA: TGTGCCAGCAGCCAAGGAATGAGGTGGAGGGGGGGCTCCAATGAGCAGTTCTTC

size: few
D: NA
J: TRBJ2-7
V: TRBV7-7
CDR3: CASSLGDRSEQYF
DNA: TGTGCTAGCAGCTTAGGGGACCGATCCGAGCAGTACTTC

size: medium-sized
D: TRBD1
J: TRBJ2-7
V: TRBV15
CDR3: CATSKETGGSYEQYF
DNA: TGTGCCACCAGCAAAGAGACAGGGGGCTCCTACGAGCAGTACTTC

size: many
D: TRBD2
J: TRBJ2-3
V: TRBV6-1
CDR3: CASMGFVTSGTQYF
DNA: TGTGCCAGCATGGGGTTCGTGACTAGCGGTACGCAGTATTTT

size: many
D: NA
J: TRBJ2-1
V: TRBV29-1
CDR3: CSVPFRGPEAYNEQFF
DNA: TGCAGCGTCCCTTTTAGAGGGCCTGAGGCCTACAATGAGCAGTTCTTC

size: NA
D: TRBD1
J: TRBJ1-1
V: TRBV7-8
CDR3: CASSLWTGRKDTEAFF
DNA: TGTGCCAGCAGCTTATGGACAGGGCGAAAGGACACTGAAGCTTTCTTT

size: NA
D: NA
J: TRBJ2-7
V: TRBV20-1
CDR3: CSARTALTRYEQYF
DNA: TGCAGTGCTAGAACGGCATTAACGCGCTACGAGCAGTACTTC

size: few
D: TRBD2
J: TRBJ2-5
V: TRBV6-1
CDR3: CASSLVSSGETQYF
DNA: TGTGCCAGCAGTCTTGTATCTAGCGGAGAGACCCAGTACTTC

size: NA
D: TRBD1
J: TRBJ1-1
V: TRBV13
CDR3: CASRFFGQGAEAFF
DNA: TGTGCCAGCAGATTCTTTGGACAGGGGGCTGAAGCTTTCTTT

size: many
D: NA
J: TRBJ2-7
V: TRBV6-5
CDR3: CASSYWGPSYEQYF
DNA: TGTGCCAGCAGTTATTGGGGGCCGTCCTACGAGCAGTACTTC

size: many
D: NA
J: TRBJ1-1
V: TRBV3-1
CDR3: CASSHPDSGMNTEAFF
DNA: TGTGCCAGCAGCCACCCGGACAGCGGAATGAACACTGAAGCTTTCTTT

size: few
D: TRBD1
J: TRBJ2-2
V: TRBV2
CDR3: CASRVNRGTGELFF
DNA: TGTGCCAGCAGAGTAAACAGGGGCACCGGGGAGCTGTTTTTT

size: many
D: NA
J: TRBJ2-2
V: TRBV5-1
CDR3: CASSPIVGRTGELFF
DNA: TGCGCCAGCAGCCCAATCGTCGGTCGCACCGGGGAGCTGTTTTTT

size: NA
D: NA
J: TRBJ2-7
V: TRBV3-1
CDR3: CASRQGQSLRNEQYF
DNA: TGTGCCAGCAGACAAGGACAGTCTTTAAGGAACGAGCAGTACTTC

size: many
D: NA
J: TRBJ2-7
V: TRBV3-1
CDR3: CASSQYYSSYEQYF
DNA: TGTGCCAGCAGCCAATACTACAGCTCCTACGAGCAGTACTTC

size: many
D: NA
J: TRBJ2-7
V: TRBV5-5
CDR3: CASSLSYSTYEQYF
DNA: TGTGCCAGCAGCTTGTCTTACAGTACCTACGAGCAGTACTTC

size: few
D: NA
J: TRBJ2-2
V: TRBV15
CDR3: CATSRDPGTGELFF
DNA: TGTGCCACCAGCAGAGATCCAGGGACCGGGGAGCTGTTTTTT

size: NA
D: TRBD2
J: TRBJ2-7
V: TRBV11-1
CDR3: CASSSIPAIAGELGEQYF
DNA: TGTGCCAGCAGCTCAATTCCCGCGATAGCGGGAGAGCTGGGCGAGCAGTACTTC

size: many
D: NA
J: TRBJ1-4
V: TRBV24-1
CDR3: CATSASQGINEKLFF
DNA: TGTGCCACCAGTGCCTCACAGGGAATTAATGAAAAACTGTTTTTT

size: few
D: NA
J: TRBJ2-3
V: TRBV11-3
CDR3: CASSFQDTDTQYF
DNA: TGTGCCAGCAGCTTCCAGGACACAGATACGCAGTATTTT

size: few
D: NA
J: TRBJ2-5
V: TRBV7-9
CDR3: CASTHDRQETQYF
DNA: TGTGCCAGCACCCACGACCGACAAGAGACCCAGTACTTC

size: many
D: NA
J: TRBJ1-1
V: TRBV27
CDR3: CASSLRAALSTEAFF
DNA: TGTGCCAGCAGTTTACGGGCAGCCCTTTCCACTGAAGCTTTCTTT

size: many
D: NA
J: TRBJ1-1
V: TRBV4-3
CDR3: CASSQGSGWGAEAFF
DNA: TGCGCCAGCAGCCAAGGGTCCGGATGGGGGGCTGAAGCTTTCTTT

size: NA
D: NA
J: TRBJ2-6
V: TRBV11-2
CDR3: CASSQGSGGANVLTF
DNA: TGTGCCAGCAGCCAGGGTAGCGGTGGGGCCAACGTCCTGACTTTC

size: many
D: TRBD2
J: TRBJ2-7
V: TRBV20-1
CDR3: CSAISPTSFSYEQYF
DNA: TGCAGTGCGATCTCCCCGACTAGCTTCTCCTACGAGCAGTACTTC

size: NA
D: NA
J: TRBJ2-7
V: TRBV20-1
CDR3: CSAQGGTYEQYF
DNA: TGCAGTGCGCAGGGTGGGACCTACGAGCAGTACTTC

size: many
D: TRBD1
J: TRBJ1-1
V: TRBV18
CDR3: CASSPRGLNTEAFF
DNA: TGTGCCAGCTCGCCTAGGGGGCTTAACACTGAAGCTTTCTTT

size: few
D: NA
J: TRBJ1-2
V: TRBV19
CDR3: CASSPLRIDYGYTF
DNA: TGTGCCAGTAGTCCCCTTCGGATAGACTATGGCTACACCTTC

size: few
D: NA
J: TRBJ2-1
V: TRBV24-1
CDR3: CVGWGADEQFF
DNA: TGTGTTGGGTGGGGGGCCGATGAGCAGTTCTTC

size: NA
D: TRBD1
J: TRBJ2-5
V: TRBV3-1
CDR3: CASSQLGQGKETQYF
DNA: TGTGCCAGCAGCCAATTGGGACAGGGTAAAGAGACCCAGTACTTC

size: NA
D: NA
J: TRBJ2-1
V: TRBV20-1
CDR3: CSASIEVLSEQFF
DNA: TGCAGTGCTAGCATAGAGGTATTGAGTGAGCAGTTCTTC

size: NA
D: TRBD1
J: TRBJ1-2
V: TRBV18
CDR3: CASSPEGAPYGYTF
DNA: TGTGCCAGCTCACCAGAGGGGGCCCCCTATGGCTACACCTTC

size: many
D: TRBD2
J: TRBJ2-2
V: TRBV12-3/TRBV12-4
CDR3: CASSFRGRGTGELFF
DNA: TGTGCCAGCAGTTTCCGCGGGAGGGGCACCGGGGAGCTGTTTTTT

size: NA
D: TRBD1
J: TRBJ1-6
V: TRBV4-1
CDR3: CASSQEAGQGLPYNSPLHF
DNA: TGCGCCAGCAGCCAAGAGGCGGGACAGGGGCTCCCTTATAATTCACCCCTCCACTTT

size: many
D: NA
J: TRBJ2-1
V: TRBV6-1
CDR3: CASSRGDRSNEQFF
DNA: TGTGCCAGCAGTCGGGGGGACAGGAGCAATGAGCAGTTCTTC

size: many
D: NA
J: TRBJ2-7
V: TRBV7-2
CDR3: CASSLSTSYVNEQYF
DNA: TGTGCCAGCAGCTTATCGACCAGCTACGTCAACGAGCAGTACTTC

size: many
D: TRBD1
J: TRBJ2-7
V: TRBV18
CDR3: CASSSQQGAGEQYF
DNA: TGTGCCAGCTCATCCCAACAGGGGGCCGGGGAGCAGTACTTC

size: many
D: NA
J: TRBJ2-3
V: TRBV7-3
CDR3: CASSQNTGRTDTQYF
DNA: TGTGCCAGCAGCCAAAATACGGGGAGGACAGATACGCAGTATTTT